This T cell receptor (beta chain) was profiled in a study of cytomegalovirus exposure and HLA in healthy donors. PCR involved 60 Vbeta and 13 Jbeta primers. Per the authors' pipeline: In a later analysis, of around 80 million unique beta chains, 9 million to 11 million appeared in at least two donors. Data came from immunoSEQ multiplex PCR; TCRdb stores just in-frame clones and leaves some out. That table supplies the V and J calls and clone size; D and trimming were determined from the DNA. The sample yields 80,000 or so clones, roughly 76% seen once. In its sample, this clone was seen once. The sequence was collected from a male donor in good health and CMV-seropositive. The sequenced material came from PBMCs.

CDR3: CASSFIAGVTGELFF. The DNA for the CDR3 is TGTGCCAGCAGTTTTATAGCGGGGGTCACCGGGGAGCTGTTTTTT. The chain has TRBV28 and TRBJ2-2; 9 positions match TRBD2. The CDR3 sequence is 15 residues long. Germline V CDR1 and CDR2: MDHEN, SYDVKM. The V and J ends lost 3 bases and 4 bases, in that order; junction bases with no gene match: 3.